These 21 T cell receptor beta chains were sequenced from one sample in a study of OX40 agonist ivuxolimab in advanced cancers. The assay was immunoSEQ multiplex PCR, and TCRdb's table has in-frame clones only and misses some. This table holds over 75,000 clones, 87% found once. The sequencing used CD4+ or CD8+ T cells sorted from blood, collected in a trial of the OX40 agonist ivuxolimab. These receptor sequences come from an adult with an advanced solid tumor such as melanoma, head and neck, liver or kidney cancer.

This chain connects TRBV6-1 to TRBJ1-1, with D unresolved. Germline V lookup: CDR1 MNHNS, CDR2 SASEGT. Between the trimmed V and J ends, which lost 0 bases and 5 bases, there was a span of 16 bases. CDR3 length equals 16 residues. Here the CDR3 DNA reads TGTGCCAGCAGTGAAGCGCTTCTTGGGGATTTGACTGAAGCTTTCTTT. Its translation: CASSEALLGDLTEAFF.

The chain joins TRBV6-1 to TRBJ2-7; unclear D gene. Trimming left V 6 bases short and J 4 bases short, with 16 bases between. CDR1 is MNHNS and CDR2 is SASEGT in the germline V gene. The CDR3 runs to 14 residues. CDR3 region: CASREDRTSYEQYF. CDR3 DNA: TGTGCCAGCAGAGAGGATCGAACGTCTTACGAGCAGTACTTC.

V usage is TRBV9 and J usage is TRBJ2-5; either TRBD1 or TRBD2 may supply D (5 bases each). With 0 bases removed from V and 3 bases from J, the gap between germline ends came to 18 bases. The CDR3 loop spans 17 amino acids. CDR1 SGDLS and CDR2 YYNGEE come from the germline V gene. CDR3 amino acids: CASSVGVGDVGEETQYF. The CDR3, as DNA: TGTGCCAGCAGCGTAGGGGTGGGGGACGTCGGAGAAGAGACCCAGTACTTC.

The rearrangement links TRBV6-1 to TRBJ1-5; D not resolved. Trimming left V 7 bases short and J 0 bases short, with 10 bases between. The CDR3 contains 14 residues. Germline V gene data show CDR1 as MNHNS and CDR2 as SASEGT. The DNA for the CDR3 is TGTGCCAGCATGACGACGGATAGCAATCAGCCCCAGCATTTT. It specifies CASMTTDSNQPQHF.

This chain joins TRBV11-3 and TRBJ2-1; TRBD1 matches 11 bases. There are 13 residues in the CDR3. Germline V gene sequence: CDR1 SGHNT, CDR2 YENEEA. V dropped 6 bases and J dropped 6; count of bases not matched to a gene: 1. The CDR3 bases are TGTGCCAGCAGGGGACAGGGGGTCAATGAGCAGTTCTTC. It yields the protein CASRGQGVNEQFF.

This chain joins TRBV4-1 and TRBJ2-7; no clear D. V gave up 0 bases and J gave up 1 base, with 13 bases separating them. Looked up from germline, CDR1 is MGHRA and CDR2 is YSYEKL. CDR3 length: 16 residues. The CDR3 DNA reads TGCGCCAGCAGCCAAGAATCGGATCTCGGTTCCTACGAGCAGTACTTC. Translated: CASSQESDLGSYEQYF.

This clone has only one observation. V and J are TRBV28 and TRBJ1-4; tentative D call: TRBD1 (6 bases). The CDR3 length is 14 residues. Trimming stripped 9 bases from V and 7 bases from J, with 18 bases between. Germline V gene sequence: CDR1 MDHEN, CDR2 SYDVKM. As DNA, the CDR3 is TGTGCCAGTTGGGGGCAGGGAGGTAGTGAAAAACTGTTTTTT. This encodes CASWGQGGSEKLFF.

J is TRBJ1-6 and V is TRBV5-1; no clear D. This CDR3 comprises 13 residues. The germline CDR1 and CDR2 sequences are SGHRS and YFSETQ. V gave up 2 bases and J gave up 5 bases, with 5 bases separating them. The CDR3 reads CASSLYDNSPLHF. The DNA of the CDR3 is TGCGCCAGCAGCTTATATGATAATTCACCCCTCCACTTT.

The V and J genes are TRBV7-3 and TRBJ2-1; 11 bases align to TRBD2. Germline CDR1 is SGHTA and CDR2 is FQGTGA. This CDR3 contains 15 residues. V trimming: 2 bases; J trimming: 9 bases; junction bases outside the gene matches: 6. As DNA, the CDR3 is TGTGCCAGCAGCTTAGGGCTAGCGGGGGGTGGTGAGCAGTTCTTC. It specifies CASSLGLAGGGEQFF.

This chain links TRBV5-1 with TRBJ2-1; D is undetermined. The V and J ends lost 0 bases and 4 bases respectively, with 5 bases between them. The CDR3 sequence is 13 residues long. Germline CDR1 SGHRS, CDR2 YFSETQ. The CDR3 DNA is TGCGCCAGCAGCTTGGACCTATACAATGAGCAGTTCTTC. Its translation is CASSLDLYNEQFF. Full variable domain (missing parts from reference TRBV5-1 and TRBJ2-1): KAGVTQTPRYLIKTRGQQVTLSCSPISGHRSVSWYQQTPGQGLQFLFEYFSETQRNKGNFPGRFSGRQFSNSRSEMNVSTLELGDSALYLCASSLDLYNEQFFGPGTRLTVL.

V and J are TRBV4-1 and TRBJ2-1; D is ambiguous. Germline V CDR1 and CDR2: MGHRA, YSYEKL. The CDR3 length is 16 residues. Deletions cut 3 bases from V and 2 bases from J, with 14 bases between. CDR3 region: CASSQVDMMAYNEQFF. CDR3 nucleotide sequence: TGCGCCAGCAGCCAGGTTGACATGATGGCCTACAATGAGCAGTTCTTC.

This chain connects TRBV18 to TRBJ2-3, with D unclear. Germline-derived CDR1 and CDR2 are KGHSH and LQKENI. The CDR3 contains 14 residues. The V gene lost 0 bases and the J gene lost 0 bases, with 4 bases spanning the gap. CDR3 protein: CASSPPYSTDTQYF. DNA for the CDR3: TGTGCCAGCTCACCACCGTATAGCACAGATACGCAGTATTTT. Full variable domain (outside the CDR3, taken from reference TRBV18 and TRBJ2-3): NAGVMQNPRHLVRRRGQEARLRCSPMKGHSHVYWYRQLPEEGLKFMVYLQKENIIDESGMPKERFSAEFPKEGPSILRIQQVVRGDSAAYFCASSPPYSTDTQYFGPGTRLTVL.

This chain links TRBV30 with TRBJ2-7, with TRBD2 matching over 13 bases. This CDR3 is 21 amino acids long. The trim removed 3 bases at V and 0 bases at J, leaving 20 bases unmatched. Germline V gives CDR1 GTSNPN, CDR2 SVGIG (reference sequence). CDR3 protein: CAWRAYRGTYGTSGASYEQYF. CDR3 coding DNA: TGTGCCTGGAGGGCTTATAGGGGCACTTACGGGACTAGCGGGGCCTCCTACGAGCAGTACTTC.

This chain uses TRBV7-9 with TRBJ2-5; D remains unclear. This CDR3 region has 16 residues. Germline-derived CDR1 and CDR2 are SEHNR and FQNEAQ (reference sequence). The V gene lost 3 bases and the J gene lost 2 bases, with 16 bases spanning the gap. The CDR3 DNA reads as TGTGCCAGCAGCTTCGAGGCTGGTGGAAGACAAGAGACCCAGTACTTC. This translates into CASSFEAGGRQETQYF. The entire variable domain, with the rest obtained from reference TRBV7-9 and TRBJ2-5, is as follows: DTGVSQNPRHKITKRGQNVTFRCDPISEHNRLYWYRQTLGQGPEFLTYFQNEAQLEKSRLLSDRFSAERPKGSFSTLEIQRTEQGDSAMYLCASSFEAGGRQETQYFGPGTRLLVL.

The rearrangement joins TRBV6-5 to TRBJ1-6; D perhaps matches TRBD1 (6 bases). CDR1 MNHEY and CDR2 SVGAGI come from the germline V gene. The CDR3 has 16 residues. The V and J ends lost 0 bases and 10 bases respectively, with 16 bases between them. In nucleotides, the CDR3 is TGTGCCAGCAGTTACTCGAGGGCAGGGGAGGGGTCACCCCTCCACTTT. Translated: CASSYSRAGEGSPLHF.

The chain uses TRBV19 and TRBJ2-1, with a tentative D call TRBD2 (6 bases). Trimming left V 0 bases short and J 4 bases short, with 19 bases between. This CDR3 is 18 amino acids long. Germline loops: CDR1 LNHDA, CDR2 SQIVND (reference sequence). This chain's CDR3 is CASSIDRGGPTTYNEQFF. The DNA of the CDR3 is TGTGCCAGTAGTATAGATCGGGGAGGCCCTACTACATACAATGAGCAGTTCTTC.

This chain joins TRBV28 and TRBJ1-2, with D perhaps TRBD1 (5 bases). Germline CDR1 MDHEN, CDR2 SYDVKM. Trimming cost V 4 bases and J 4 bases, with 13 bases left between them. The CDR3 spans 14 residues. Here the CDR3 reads CASSSGGTLYGYTF. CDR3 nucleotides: TGTGCCAGCAGTTCGGGGGGGACCCTCTATGGCTACACCTTC.

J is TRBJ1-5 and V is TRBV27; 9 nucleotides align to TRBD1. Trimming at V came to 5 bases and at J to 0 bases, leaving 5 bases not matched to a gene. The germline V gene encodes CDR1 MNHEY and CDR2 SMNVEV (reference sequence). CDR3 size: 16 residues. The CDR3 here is CASSPGTGFSNQPQHF. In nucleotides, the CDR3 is TGTGCCAGCAGTCCCGGGACAGGGTTTAGCAATCAGCCCCAGCATTTT.

The CDR3: CASGGVVGYTF. The CDR3 coding sequence is TGTGCCAGTGGCGGAGTTGTTGGCTACACCTTC. The J gene is TRBJ1-2, the V gene TRBV28; no definite D call. The germline CDR1 and CDR2 sequences are MDHEN and SYDVKM. CDR3 length: 11 residues. Trimming removed 9 bases at V and 7 bases at J, with 12 bases between.

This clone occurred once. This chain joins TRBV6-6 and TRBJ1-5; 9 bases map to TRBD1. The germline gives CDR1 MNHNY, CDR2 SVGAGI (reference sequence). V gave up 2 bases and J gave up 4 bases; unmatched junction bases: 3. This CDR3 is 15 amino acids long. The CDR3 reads CASSYRQGGNQPQHF. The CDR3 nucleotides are TGTGCCAGCAGTTACCGACAGGGGGGAAATCAGCCCCAGCATTTT.

The CDR3 bases are TGTGCCAGCAGCTTATCGCAGGGGGCCTGGTATGGCTACACCTTC. Protein sequence: CASSLSQGAWYGYTF. The chain links TRBV5-4 to TRBJ1-2; the match to TRBD1 covers 8 bases. CDR1 SGHNT and CDR2 YYREEE come from the germline V gene (reference sequence). Losses at the gene ends were 2 bases for V and 5 bases for J; bases not matched to a gene: 8. This CDR3 is built from 15 residues.